These 25 T cell receptor beta chains were all obtained from the same sample, sequenced in a study of cytomegalovirus exposure and HLA in healthy donors. The PCR employed 60 Vbeta primers together with 13 Jbeta primers. The table came from immunoSEQ multiplex PCR; TCRdb's copy has only in-frame clones and leaves some out. In the table there are around 170,000 clones, roughly 80% of which are singletons. Sequenced material: PBMCs. These receptors were taken from a man aged 35-49 years in good health and CMV-seronegative.

Details on this clone: The sample contains more than one DNA sequence encoding this CDR3. The chain carries TRBV18 and TRBJ2-7, with 9 bases fitting TRBD1. Germline trimming cut 3 bases from V and 3 bases from J; bases unmatched to any gene: 3. The CDR3 has 14 amino acids. CDR1 is KGHSH, CDR2 LQKENI, per germline. The CDR3 DNA reads as TGTGCCAGCTCACCTCCGGGACAGGGCTACGAGCAGTACTTC. Protein: CASSPPGQGYEQYF.

The J gene is TRBJ1-5, the V gene TRBV9; unclear D gene. CDR1 is SGDLS and CDR2 is YYNGEE in the germline V gene. The CDR3 sequence is 14 residues long. Trimming took 2 bases from V and 7 from J, leaving 13 bases between them. The CDR3 nucleotides read TGTGCCAGCAGCGTTACAGCCGGCTGGCAGCCCCAGCATTTT. Residues: CASSVTAGWQPQHF.

The gene calls are TRBV28 and TRBJ2-7, with 15 bases matching TRBD2. V gave up 5 bases and J gave up 1 base; unmatched junction bases: 6. The V gene's germline CDR1 is MDHEN and CDR2 SYDVKM. The CDR3 has 17 residues. In nucleotides, the CDR3 is TGTGCCAGCAGTCCCCCGGGACTAGCGGGAGGTTCCTACGAGCAGTACTTC. This encodes CASSPPGLAGGSYEQYF.

The chain is built from TRBV10-3 and TRBJ1-1, with D possibly matching TRBD1 (6 bases). V dropped 6 bases and J dropped 0 bases, with 8 bases sitting between them. Per the germline V gene, CDR1 is ENHRY and CDR2 is SYGVKD. The CDR3 has 13 residues. The CDR3 reads CAIRGAMNTEAFF. The CDR3 DNA sequence: TGTGCCATCAGGGGGGCCATGAACACTGAAGCTTTCTTT.

The chain is built from TRBV12-5 and TRBJ2-7, with 8 bases lining up with TRBD2. Germline CDR1 and CDR2: LGHNT and FRNRAP. This CDR3 has 16 amino acids. V trimming: 0 bases; J trimming: 5 bases; junction bases outside the gene matches: 9. As DNA, the CDR3 is TGTGCTAGTGGTTTGGTTCTGGGACTAGGGGTCCACGAGCAGTACTTC. Amino acids: CASGLVLGLGVHEQYF.

The rearrangement joins TRBV5-8 to TRBJ2-4; possible D gene TRBD1, 6 bases. The CDR3 covers 13 residues. CDR1 and CDR2 (germline): SGHTS, YDEGEE. V lost 4 bases and J lost 4, with 9 bases in between. DNA for the CDR3: TGTGCCAGCAGCGACAGGATAAAAAACATTCAGTACTTC. It is translated as CASSDRIKNIQYF.

The V and J genes are TRBV6-5 and TRBJ1-2, with a possible D match to TRBD1 (5 bases). Per the germline V gene, CDR1 is MNHEY and CDR2 is SVGAGI. Trimming took off 0 bases at V and 6 bases at J, with 11 bases between the two ends. The CDR3 runs to 14 residues. The CDR3 bases are TGTGCCAGCAGTTACTCTATAGGGGTTGATGGCTACACCTTC. Its translation: CASSYSIGVDGYTF.

V and J are TRBV5-1 and TRBJ1-1, with TRBD1 identical over 7 bases. This CDR3 is built from 16 residues. Germline V gene sequence: CDR1 SGHRS, CDR2 YFSETQ. The trim removed 4 bases at V and 0 bases at J, leaving 9 bases unmatched. The CDR3, as DNA: TGCGCCAGCAGCCTGGGGGACAGAAGCCTGAACACTGAAGCTTTCTTT. It translates to CASSLGDRSLNTEAFF.

J is TRBJ1-2 and V is TRBV29-1; the D is unclear. The germline gives CDR1 SQVTM, CDR2 ANQGSEA. Trimming took 3 bases from V and 4 from J, leaving 12 bases between them. CDR3 size: 13 residues. The DNA for the CDR3 is TGCAGCGTTGAGCAGGATCGATTCTATGGCTACACCTTC. Its translation is CSVEQDRFYGYTF.

CDR3 bases: TGTGCCAGCAGCTTAACAGGGAATCAGCCCCAGCATTTT. As protein: CASSLTGNQPQHF. The chain combines TRBV7-2 with TRBJ1-5, with a tentative D call TRBD1 (6 bases). The CDR3 length is 13 residues. V lost 2 bases, J lost 4 bases, and 6 bases lay in between. Germline V gives CDR1 SGHTA, CDR2 FQGNSA.

This chain links TRBV15 with TRBJ2-6; D may be TRBD1 (6 bases). The length of the CDR3 is 19 residues. The germline V gene encodes CDR1 LNHNV and CDR2 YYDKDF (reference sequence). The ends were cut back, 0 bases at V and 0 bases at J, with 15 bases in the middle. DNA for the CDR3: TGTGCCACCAGCAGAGATCCGCTGGGGGCTGGCTCTGGGGCCAACGTCCTGACTTTC. Residues: CATSRDPLGAGSGANVLTF.

The chain uses TRBV27 and TRBJ2-7; tentative D call: TRBD2 (5 bases). The CDR3 totals 13 residues. Trimming removed 2 bases at V and 2 bases at J, with 7 bases between. CDR1 is MNHEY, CDR2 SMNVEV, per germline (reference sequence). The CDR3 loop is CASSLGETYEQYF. The DNA of the CDR3 is TGTGCCAGCAGTTTAGGGGAGACCTACGAGCAGTACTTC.

This chain links TRBV5-1 with TRBJ1-4, with 7 bases that match TRBD1. Germline V gene sequence: CDR1 SGHRS, CDR2 YFSETQ. V lost 4 bases to trimming and J lost 0 bases; unmatched junction nucleotides: 9. The CDR3 sequence is 17 residues long. The CDR3 sequence is CASSPTGADTTNEKLFF. DNA for the CDR3: TGCGCCAGCAGCCCAACAGGGGCCGATACAACTAATGAAAAACTGTTTTTT.

This sequence joins TRBV6-4 and TRBJ2-1; 10 bases are shared with TRBD2. Trimming cost V 2 bases and J 5 bases; bases outside gene matches: 3. The CDR3 has 15 residues. CDR1 is MRHNA and CDR2 is SNTAGT in the germline V gene. CDR3 residues: CASSDTSGEHNEQFF. DNA of the CDR3: TGTGCCAGCAGTGACACTAGCGGGGAACACAATGAGCAGTTCTTC.

This clone was picked up one time. The V and J genes are TRBV18 and TRBJ1-2, with TRBD1 as a possible D gene (5 bases). The V end was cut by 10 bases, the J end by 2 bases, with 17 bases between. The CDR3 extends over 14 amino acids. CDR1 and CDR2 from the germline V gene are KGHSH and LQKENI. The DNA for the CDR3 is TGTGCCACCACTTCGGGGGGGTCCAACTATGGCTACACCTTC. Translation: CATTSGGSNYGYTF.

V gene TRBV9 combines with J gene TRBJ1-2; D ambiguous. V lost 3 bases to trimming and J lost 3 bases, with 12 bases between them. The CDR3 contains 14 residues. The germline V gene has CDR1 SGDLS and CDR2 YYNGEE. CDR3 region: CASSEAPGYYGYTF. CDR3 coding DNA: TGTGCCAGCAGCGAGGCCCCAGGATACTATGGCTACACCTTC.

This sequence joins TRBV7-2 and TRBJ2-3; 8 bases map to TRBD2. This CDR3 is built from 19 residues. The V gene's germline CDR1 is SGHTA and CDR2 FQGNSA. V gave up 5 bases and J gave up 2 bases; unmatched junction bases: 18. CDR3 DNA: TGTGCCAGCAGCCCTCCGGCGAGGCATAGCGGGAAATTCACAGATACGCAGTATTTT. This encodes CASSPPARHSGKFTDTQYF.

The V call is TRBV9, the J call TRBJ2-6; D might be TRBD2 (5 bases). Trimming left V 1 base short and J 2 bases short, with 7 bases between. Germline values: CDR1 SGDLS, CDR2 YYNGEE. CDR3 length: 15 residues. DNA of the CDR3: TGTGCCAGCAGCGTAACCGGGGCTGGGGCCAACGTCCTGACTTTC. Translation gives CASSVTGAGANVLTF.

This sequence joins TRBV21-1 and TRBJ2-7; TRBD2 is the table's D call and was not checked against the DNA. TRBV21-1 is assigned pseudogene status. The CDR3 is made up of 14 amino acids. The CDR3 region has the DNA TGTGCCAGCACCCTGGCGGGGACGTACGTGGAGCAGTACTTC. It translates to CASTLAGTYVEQYF.

This clone has only one observation. The V and J genes are TRBV18 and TRBJ2-5, with TRBD2 as a possible D gene (6 bases). The germline CDR1 and CDR2 sequences are KGHSH and LQKENI. This CDR3 comprises 15 residues. V lost 3 bases, J lost 0 bases, and 11 bases lay in between. Here the CDR3 reads CASSPMAGYQETQYF. The CDR3 nucleotides are TGTGCCAGCTCACCTATGGCGGGGTACCAAGAGACCCAGTACTTC.

The chain uses TRBV10-3 and TRBJ1-1, with a tentative D call TRBD1 (5 bases). Germline V gene lookup returns CDR1 ENHRY and CDR2 SYGVKD. Trimming shortened V by 6 bases and J by 5 bases, and 10 bases separated the two germline ends. The CDR3 has 12 amino acids. CDR3 DNA: TGTGCCATCAGGCAGGGAGGGACTGAAGCTTTCTTT. This encodes CAIRQGGTEAFF.

The genes are TRBV6-1 and TRBJ1-5; D is possibly TRBD1 (5 bases). Germline V lookup: CDR1 MNHNS, CDR2 SASEGT. V was pared by 6 bases and J by 3 bases, with 12 bases between. The CDR3 has 14 amino acids. The chain's CDR3 is CASSRQPTNQPQHF. In DNA form, the CDR3 reads TGTGCCAGCAGCCGACAGCCGACCAATCAGCCCCAGCATTTT.

This clone was recorded only once. The J gene is TRBJ1-1, the V gene TRBV5-5; tentatively, D is TRBD1 (5 bases). Per the germline V gene, CDR1 is SGHKS and CDR2 is YYEKEE (reference sequence). Deletions cut 4 bases from V and 4 bases from J, with 14 bases between. This CDR3 is built from 14 residues. CDR3 DNA sequence: TGTGCCAGCAGCCCTGGGGAGGGGAGCACTGAAGCTTTCTTT. Amino acids: CASSPGEGSTEAFF.

The V gene is TRBV19, the J gene TRBJ1-5, with a tentative D call TRBD1 (5 bases). The germline V and J ends were trimmed by 6 bases and 4 bases, with 19 bases remaining between them. In germline, CDR1 is LNHDA, CDR2 SQIVND (reference sequence). The CDR3 totals 16 residues. The CDR3 here is CASSPGRGLVNQPQHF. CDR3 bases: TGTGCCAGTAGCCCAGGGAGGGGTTTGGTGAATCAGCCCCAGCATTTT.

This clone was observed a single time. V gene TRBV18 combines with J gene TRBJ1-1, with D maybe TRBD1 (5 bases). This CDR3 spans 15 amino acids. The germline V and J ends were trimmed by 1 base and 4 bases, with 13 bases remaining between them. Germline V lookup: CDR1 KGHSH, CDR2 LQKENI. The chain's CDR3 is CASSPRAVGVTEAFF. CDR3 sequence (DNA): TGTGCCAGCTCACCACGGGCGGTAGGGGTCACTGAAGCTTTCTTT. The full variable domain, its missing parts supplied by reference TRBV18 and TRBJ1-1, is NAGVMQNPRHLVRRRGQEARLRCSPMKGHSHVYWYRQLPEEGLKFMVYLQKENIIDESGMPKERFSAEFPKEGPSILRIQQVVRGDSAAYFCASSPRAVGVTEAFFGQGTRLTVV.